This T cell receptor beta chain stems from a study of blood T cell repertoires in COVID-19 (dated by TCRdb to 2018 to 2021). With respect to the entire study: The collaborator samples originated in the United States, Italy and Spain and spanned the acute and convalescent phases of COVID-19. Subjects who had been exposed to COVID-19, were actively infected with it, or had recovered from it provided the deeply sampled blood TCRbeta repertoires that made up the dataset. Where available, HLA class I and class II types were obtained from metadata supplied by the sample provider rather than from assay-based typing. Samples were obtained from the ongoing ImmuneRACE study (first 160 participants) and from 1,200 or so subjects provided by 6 global collaborators. The material from the prospective study consisted of cDNA or gDNA derived from T cells, B-cell-depleted T cells, or PBMCs. A de-identified subject ID, COVID-19 status, age in years and sex were almost always included in the sample metadata. The repertoires were released in a freely available public database intended as a resource for research on the immune response to SARS-CoV-2. Overall study outcomes, separate from this receptor: The quantity of clinical and demographic metadata differed by source and by participant and was supplied without curation.

Worth noting for this clone: Its antigen remains undetermined. The sample holds no much larger clone one base away, and base qualities are not on file.

TCRbeta CDR3 regions were amplified from genomic DNA using the immunoSEQ Assay, a bias-controlled multiplex PCR. Under the source paper's analysis protocol: The number of nucleated cells in each sample was estimated by amplification of reference gene primers within the assay. To quantify the absolute abundance of each unique TCRbeta CDR3 rearrangement, sequence reads were collapsed and filtered. Productive Simpson clonality was computed per sample as the square root of Simpson's diversity index over productive rearrangements. TCRdb re-hosts the immuneACCESS table, in-frame sequences only. Its copies lack some clones; in the studies checked, an unresolved V gene accounts for under half of them, and the cause for the rest is not known. V, J and clone size derive from that table, while D and trimming were established from the DNA sequence. This sample is represented by 300,000 or so clones; 85% to 90% of them were singletons. The ten biggest clones cover 2.5% to 3.5% of the sample.

At one collaborating source in Seattle, patients were enrolled during active infection and were followed longitudinally through the course of disease. The collaborating institutions used their own protocols to collect whole blood in K2EDTA tubes. For TCRbeta analysis, collaborators shipped samples in one of three forms: frozen whole blood, isolated PBMCs, or DNA extracted from either of those sample types. The sequence derives from a woman aged 25-40 years with COVID-19, enrolled during active disease. The sequencing sample was made of peripheral blood.

The sequence in DNA is TGTGCCAGCAGTTTAGCTAGCTACAATGAGCAGTTCTTC. Its protein reads: CASSLASYNEQFF. The chain employs TRBV27 and TRBJ2-1; there is no confident call for the D gene. Per the germline V gene (reference sequence), MNHEY is the CDR1 and SMNVEV is the CDR2. The cysteine opens and the phenylalanine closes a CDR3 of 13 amino acids. Just the 39-base CDR3 DNA is kept, in frame starting at base 1. At the junction V is shortened by 2 bases and J by 3 bases, with 5 bases in between.